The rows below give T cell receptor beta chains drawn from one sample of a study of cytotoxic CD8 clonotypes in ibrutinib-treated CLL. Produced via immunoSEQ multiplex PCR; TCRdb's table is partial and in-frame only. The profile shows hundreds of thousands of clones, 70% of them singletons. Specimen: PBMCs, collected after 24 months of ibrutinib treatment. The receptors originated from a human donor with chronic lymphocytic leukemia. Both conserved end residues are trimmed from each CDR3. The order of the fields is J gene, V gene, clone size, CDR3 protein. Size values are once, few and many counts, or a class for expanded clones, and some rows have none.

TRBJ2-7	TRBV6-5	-	ASSPWDRGDEQY
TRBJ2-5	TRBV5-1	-	ASSLGKETQY
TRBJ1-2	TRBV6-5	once	ASSDTDRVYGYT
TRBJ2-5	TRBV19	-	ASSMTGSSGTQY
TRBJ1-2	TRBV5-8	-	ASSSPAGGNYGYT
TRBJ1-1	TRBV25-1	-	ASSDPPDRGVF
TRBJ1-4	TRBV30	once	AWSVLEVNEKLF
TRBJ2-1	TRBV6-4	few	ASSSNGDEQF
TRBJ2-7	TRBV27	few	ASSSMTGGSYEQY
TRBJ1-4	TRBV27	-	ASSLEDPQTAYDEKLF
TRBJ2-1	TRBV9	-	ASSVGGNYNEQF
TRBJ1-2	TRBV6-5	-	ASSYSSGVDYT
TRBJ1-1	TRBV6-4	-	ASMLQAGGTEAF
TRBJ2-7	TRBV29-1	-	SVTGQTYEQY
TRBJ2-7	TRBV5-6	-	ASSLAVGGFEQY
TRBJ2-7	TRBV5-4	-	ASSLADSIYEQY
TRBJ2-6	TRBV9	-	ASSPHQRAPGSGANVLT
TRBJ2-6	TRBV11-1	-	ASSPGAPGANVLT
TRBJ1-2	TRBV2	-	ASPRGQRSGYT
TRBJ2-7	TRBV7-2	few	ASSPSAGVGEQY
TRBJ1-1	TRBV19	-	ASSWQPNTEAF
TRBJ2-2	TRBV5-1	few	ASSLLGGRSAGELF
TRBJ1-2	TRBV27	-	ASSLGTGNLDGYT
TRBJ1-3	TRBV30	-	AWSVPGTVSGNTIY
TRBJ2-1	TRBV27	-	ASSLGGAYNEQF
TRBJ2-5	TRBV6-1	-	ASSATGWRVETQY
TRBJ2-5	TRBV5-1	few	ATQRQGPQETQY
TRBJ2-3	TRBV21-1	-	ASSKYQREDTDTQY
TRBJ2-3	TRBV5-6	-	ASSLPTTDTQY
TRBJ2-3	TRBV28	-	ASLSGFTDTQY
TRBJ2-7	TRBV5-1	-	ASSLWSASSYEQY
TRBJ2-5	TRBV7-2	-	ASSPGLAETQY
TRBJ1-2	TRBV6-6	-	ASKRGLSYGYT
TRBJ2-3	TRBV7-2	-	ASSVVASVGTDTQY
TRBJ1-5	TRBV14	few	ASSQDFGPQH
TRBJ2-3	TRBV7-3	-	ASSLIGDPTRDTQY
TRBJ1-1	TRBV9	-	ASSVQGNTEAF
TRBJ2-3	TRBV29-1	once	SVDVVLIGILADTQY
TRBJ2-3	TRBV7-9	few	ASSLGGATDTQY
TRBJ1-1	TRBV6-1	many	ASTIHNTEAF
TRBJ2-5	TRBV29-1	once	SVEVYGVPQETQY
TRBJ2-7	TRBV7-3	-	ASSSQGSDSYEQY
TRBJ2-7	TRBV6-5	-	ASGRGMGYEQY
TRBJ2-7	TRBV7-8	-	ASSLPGSYEQY
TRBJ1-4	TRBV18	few	ASSDRENEKLF
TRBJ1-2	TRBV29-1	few	SVEDPGDYGYT